Below are 13 T cell receptor beta chains sequenced from a single sample in a study of cytomegalovirus exposure and HLA in healthy donors. With 60 Vbeta and 13 Jbeta primers, the PCR was carried out. The assay was immunoSEQ multiplex PCR, and TCRdb's table has in-frame clones only and misses some. Its table records just over 150,000 clones. The sample consisted of PBMCs. The receptors originated from an older woman in good health and CMV-seronegative.

The chain employs TRBV7-2 and TRBJ2-3, with a tentative D call TRBD2 (6 bases). The CDR3 runs 14 residues. Trimming took off 10 bases at V and 2 bases at J, with 16 bases between the two ends. Germline lookup yields CDR1 SGHTA and CDR2 FQGNSA. In DNA, the CDR3 is TGTGCCACCACCCAGGCGGGAATCACAGATACGCAGTATTTT. It is translated as CATTQAGITDTQYF. The complete variable domain, with remaining parts taken from reference TRBV7-2 and TRBJ2-3, reads GAGVSQSPSNKVTEKGKDVELRCDPISGHTALYWYRQSLGQGLEFLIYFQGNSAPDKSGLPSDRFSAERTGGSVSTLTIQRTQQEDSAVYLCATTQAGITDTQYFGPGTRLTVL.

The V and J genes are TRBV27 and TRBJ1-3; TRBD1 matches at 7 bases. The trim removed 0 bases at V and 4 bases at J, leaving 3 bases unmatched. The CDR3 runs to 15 residues. Germline V gene data show CDR1 as MNHEY and CDR2 as SMNVEV (reference sequence). CDR3 sequence: CASSLSTGSGNTIYF. CDR3 DNA sequence: TGTGCCAGCAGTTTATCGACAGGGTCCGGAAACACCATATATTTT.

The chain has TRBV7-8 and TRBJ2-2; D gene uncertain. The CDR3 consists of 14 residues. Germline V lookup: CDR1 SGHVS, CDR2 FQNEAQ. Trimming cost V 2 bases and J 1 base, with 5 bases left between them. CDR3 bases: TGTGCCAGCAGCTTACCAGTGAACACCGGGGAGCTGTTTTTT. Translation: CASSLPVNTGELFF.

Concerning this clone: The identical CDR3 is also encoded by other nucleotide sequences in the sample. V usage is TRBV18 and J usage is TRBJ1-5; D perhaps matches TRBD1 (6 bases). The CDR3 has 12 residues. V was cut by 5 bases and J by 4 bases, with 6 bases left in between. CDR1 and CDR2 from the germline V gene are KGHSH and LQKENI. The CDR3 loop is CASSTGNQPQHF. Here the CDR3 DNA reads TGTGCCAGCTCAACAGGGAATCAGCCCCAGCATTTT.

V and J are TRBV6-1 and TRBJ2-3; D gene uncertain. Germline-derived CDR1 and CDR2 are MNHNS and SASEGT. The CDR3 length is 14 residues. V was clipped by 4 bases and J by 2 bases, with 10 bases between them. DNA for the CDR3: TGTGCCAGCAGTGCCCTTCCTAACACAGATACGCAGTATTTT. Translating gives CASSALPNTDTQYF.

This chain links TRBV6-5 with TRBJ2-7; 10 positions agree with TRBD1. Germline V CDR1 and CDR2: MNHEY, SVGAGI. J was trimmed by 7 bases and V by 6 bases; bases with no gene match: 6. The CDR3 covers 13 residues. The CDR3 spells CASSRDRGREQYF. The CDR3 bases are TGTGCCAGCAGCCGGGACAGGGGAAGGGAGCAGTACTTC.

The chain carries TRBV5-1 and TRBJ1-1; 7 nucleotides match TRBD1. In germline, CDR1 is SGHRS, CDR2 YFSETQ. CDR3 length equals 14 residues. Trimming took 4 bases from V and 1 from J; bases not matched to a gene: 4. The DNA of the CDR3 is TGCGCCAGCAGCATGGGACAGTCGAACACTGAAGCTTTCTTT. Amino acid sequence: CASSMGQSNTEAFF. Full variable domain (rest looked up from reference TRBV5-1 and TRBJ1-1): KAGVTQTPRYLIKTRGQQVTLSCSPISGHRSVSWYQQTPGQGLQFLFEYFSETQRNKGNFPGRFSGRQFSNSRSEMNVSTLELGDSALYLCASSMGQSNTEAFFGQGTRLTVV.

V usage is TRBV5-1 and J usage is TRBJ1-5; 12 bases are a match to TRBD1. CDR1 SGHRS and CDR2 YFSETQ come from the germline V gene. The ends lost 4 bases at V and 6 bases at J; junction bases unmatched: 5. The CDR3 totals 15 residues. CDR3 loop: CASSPGTGGLQPQHF. The CDR3 bases are TGCGCCAGCAGCCCAGGGACAGGGGGCCTTCAGCCCCAGCATTTT.

The chain links TRBV9 to TRBJ2-1; the D gene is possibly TRBD1 (5 bases). Germline lookup yields CDR1 SGDLS and CDR2 YYNGEE. V was trimmed by 3 bases and J by 6 bases, leaving 16 bases between them. This CDR3 has 15 amino acids. CDR3 nucleotides: TGTGCCAGCAGCGCCCTAGGGGTCCTTCGCAATGAGCAGTTCTTC. Amino acids: CASSALGVLRNEQFF.

J is TRBJ2-5 and V is TRBV5-6, with a tentative D call TRBD2 (6 bases). This CDR3 region has 15 residues. CDR1 is SGHDT, CDR2 YYEEEE, per germline. The ends were cut back, 6 bases at V and 5 bases at J, with 20 bases in the middle. CDR3 bases: TGTGCCAGCAAAACCATTTTCGGGACTGGGGAGACCCAGTACTTC. Translation: CASKTIFGTGETQYF.

The CDR3 nucleotides are TGTGCCAGCAGCCCCCCAGGCTCCTACGAGCAGTACTTC. Translating gives CASSPPGSYEQYF. The rearrangement links TRBV13 to TRBJ2-7; D remains unclear. Germline V CDR1 and CDR2: PRHDT, FYEKMQ (reference sequence). V was trimmed by 5 bases and J by 0 bases, leaving 8 bases between them. The CDR3 runs to 13 residues.

The chain is built from TRBV6-5 and TRBJ1-1; D possibly corresponds to TRBD1 (5 bases). CDR3 size: 13 residues. In germline, CDR1 is MNHEY, CDR2 SVGAGI. Trimming took 7 bases from V and 6 from J, leaving 15 bases between them. This CDR3 reads CASTDTGGAEAFF. As DNA, the CDR3 is TGTGCCAGCACCGACACGGGAGGGGCTGAAGCTTTCTTT.

V usage is TRBV2 and J usage is TRBJ2-7; TRBD2 aligns across 14 bases. CDR3 length equals 15 residues. The ends lost 8 bases at V and 3 bases at J; junction bases unmatched: 6. CDR1 is SNHLY and CDR2 is FYNNEI in the germline V gene. The chain's CDR3 is CASGVGLAGGYEQYF. The CDR3, as DNA: TGTGCCAGCGGTGTCGGACTAGCGGGGGGCTACGAGCAGTACTTC.